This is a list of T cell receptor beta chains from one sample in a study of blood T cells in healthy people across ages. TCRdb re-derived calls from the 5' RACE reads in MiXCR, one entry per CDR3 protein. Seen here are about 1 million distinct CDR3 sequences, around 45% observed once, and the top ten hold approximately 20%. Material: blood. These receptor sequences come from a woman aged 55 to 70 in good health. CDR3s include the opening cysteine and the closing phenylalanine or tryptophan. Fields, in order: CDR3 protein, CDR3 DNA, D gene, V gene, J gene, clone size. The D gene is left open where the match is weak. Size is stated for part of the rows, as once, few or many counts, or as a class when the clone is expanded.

CDR3: CATSRSSTEQETQYF
DNA: TGTGCCACCAGCAGATCTTCTACCGAACAAGAGACCCAGTACTTC
D: NA
V: TRBV15
J: TRBJ2-5
size: NA

CDR3: CASTGADTSYNSPLHF
DNA: TGTGCCAGCACCGGGGCCGATACTTCTTATAATTCACCCCTCCACTTT
D: NA
V: TRBV28
J: TRBJ1-6
size: few

CDR3: CASSFQGSMETQYF
DNA: TGCGCCAGCAGCTTCCAGGGGAGTATGGAGACCCAGTACTTC
D: NA
V: TRBV5-1
J: TRBJ2-5
size: many

CDR3: CSVGGVAGGRGDTQYF
DNA: TGCAGCGTCGGGGGAGTAGCGGGAGGCCGGGGAGATACGCAGTATTTT
D: TRBD2
V: TRBV29-1
J: TRBJ2-3
size: few

CDR3: CSARATRYEQYF
DNA: TGCAGTGCTAGGGCCACAAGATATGAGCAGTACTTC
D: NA
V: TRBV20-1
J: TRBJ2-7
size: few

CDR3: CASTPKAGNTEAFF
DNA: TGTGCCAGCACCCCTAAGGCGGGGAACACTGAAGCTTTCTTT
D: NA
V: TRBV12-3/TRBV12-4
J: TRBJ1-1
size: NA

CDR3: CASSLGLPDTDTQYF
DNA: TGTGCCAGCAGCCTTGGACTACCCGACACAGATACGCAGTATTTT
D: NA
V: TRBV7-7
J: TRBJ2-3
size: NA

CDR3: CASTKNHLGGSGLAEAYEQYF
DNA: TGTGCCAGCACCAAAAATCATCTCGGAGGATCGGGACTAGCGGAAGCCTACGAGCAGTACTTC
D: NA
V: TRBV21-1
J: TRBJ2-7
size: few

CDR3: CASSQSAGISYEQYF
DNA: TGTGCCAGCAGCCAATCAGCGGGAATCTCCTACGAGCAGTACTTC
D: TRBD2
V: TRBV13
J: TRBJ2-7
size: few

CDR3: CASSYGRNNEQYF
DNA: TGTGCCAGCAGTTACGGGCGGAATAATGAGCAGTACTTC
D: NA
V: TRBV6-2/TRBV6-3
J: TRBJ2-5
size: NA

CDR3: CANCGGTLITDTQYF
DNA: TGTGCCAACTGCGGGGGGACCTTAATCACAGATACGCAGTATTTT
D: TRBD2
V: TRBV7-2
J: TRBJ2-3
size: NA

CDR3: CATSLDRSYSGANVLTF
DNA: TGTGCCACCAGCTTGGACAGGTCCTACTCTGGGGCCAACGTCCTGACTTTC
D: TRBD1
V: TRBV15
J: TRBJ2-6
size: NA

CDR3: CATSTRLAAQETQYF
DNA: TGTGCCACCAGCACACGACTAGCGGCGCAAGAGACCCAGTACTTC
D: TRBD2
V: TRBV15
J: TRBJ2-5
size: few

CDR3: CASSLWGALTEINQPQHF
DNA: TGTGCCAGCAGCTTGTGGGGGGCACTGACAGAGATCAATCAGCCCCAGCATTTT
D: NA
V: TRBV5-6
J: TRBJ1-5
size: few

CDR3: CASSLDGTGVHNEQFF
DNA: TGCGCCAGCAGCTTGGACGGGACAGGGGTCCACAATGAGCAGTTCTTC
D: TRBD1
V: TRBV5-1
J: TRBJ2-1
size: NA

CDR3: CASTLGAIGVSDGYTF
DNA: TGCGCCAGCACCTTAGGCGCAATAGGAGTTTCGGATGGCTACACCTTC
D: NA
V: TRBV5-1
J: TRBJ1-2
size: NA

CDR3: CASSSPGERATEAFF
DNA: TGTGCCAGCAGCTCCCCGGGTGAAAGGGCCACTGAAGCTTTCTTT
D: NA
V: TRBV11-2
J: TRBJ1-1
size: NA

CDR3: CASSYLPTYEQYF
DNA: TGTGCCAGCAGTTACTTGCCAACCTACGAGCAGTACTTC
D: NA
V: TRBV6-5
J: TRBJ2-7
size: NA

CDR3: CSVEDGSRGGSYEQYF
DNA: TGCAGCGTTGAAGACGGGTCCCGGGGAGGGTCCTACGAGCAGTACTTC
D: TRBD2
V: TRBV29-1
J: TRBJ2-7
size: few

CDR3: CASSYSDIPLVEQFF
DNA: TGTGCCAGCAGTTACTCGGACATTCCTCTCGTTGAGCAGTTCTTC
D: NA
V: TRBV6-5
J: TRBJ2-1
size: few

CDR3: CASSPGAGGKGTGELFF
DNA: TGTGCCAGCAGCCCCGGGGCGGGAGGGAAGGGCACCGGGGAGCTGTTTTTT
D: TRBD2
V: TRBV3-1
J: TRBJ2-2
size: NA

CDR3: CASSVDEGGVSQPQHF
DNA: TGTGCCAGCAGCGTCGACGAGGGGGGGGTTTCTCAGCCCCAGCATTTT
D: NA
V: TRBV9
J: TRBJ1-5
size: NA

CDR3: CASSFGAGGGDEQFF
DNA: TGTGCCAGCAGCTTTGGAGCGGGAGGGGGGGATGAGCAGTTCTTC
D: TRBD2
V: TRBV11-2
J: TRBJ2-1
size: NA

CDR3: CASSFYQRPQETQYF
DNA: TGTGCCAGCAGTTTTTATCAGCGTCCCCAAGAGACCCAGTACTTC
D: NA
V: TRBV27
J: TRBJ2-5
size: NA

CDR3: CASSSGLGSYNEQFF
DNA: TGTGCCAGCAGTTCGGGACTGGGCTCCTACAATGAGCAGTTCTTC
D: NA
V: TRBV12-3/TRBV12-4
J: TRBJ2-1
size: few

CDR3: CSVVSSGGMPHEQYF
DNA: TGCAGCGTTGTTAGTTCGGGAGGTATGCCCCACGAGCAGTACTTC
D: TRBD2
V: TRBV29-1
J: TRBJ2-7
size: few

CDR3: CASSGRDRGAVKLFF
DNA: TGTGCCAGCAGCGGGCGGGACAGGGGGGCTGTGAAACTGTTTTTT
D: TRBD1
V: TRBV3-1
J: TRBJ1-4
size: NA

CDR3: CSARDATSGPYEQYF
DNA: TGCAGTGCTAGAGATGCTACTAGCGGACCCTACGAGCAGTACTTC
D: TRBD2
V: TRBV20-1
J: TRBJ2-7
size: once

CDR3: CASSLGRGAPLHF
DNA: TGTGCCAGCAGTTTGGGGAGAGGTGCACCCCTCCACTTT
D: NA
V: TRBV27
J: TRBJ1-6
size: NA

CDR3: CASSSSGTQGTQYF
DNA: TGCGCCAGCAGCTCTTCCGGGACCCAAGGGACCCAGTACTTC
D: NA
V: TRBV5-1
J: TRBJ2-5
size: NA

CDR3: CASSLMGVGANVLTF
DNA: TGTGCCAGCAGTTTGATGGGGGTCGGGGCCAACGTCCTGACTTTC
D: NA
V: TRBV6-5
J: TRBJ2-6
size: few

CDR3: CAGLGTETQYF
DNA: TGTGCCGGCCTAGGTACGGAGACCCAGTACTTC
D: NA
V: TRBV2
J: TRBJ2-5
size: once

CDR3: CSARGGATGTQYF
DNA: TGCAGTGCTAGAGGAGGAGCTACAGGTACGCAGTATTTT
D: NA
V: TRBV20-1
J: TRBJ2-3
size: NA

CDR3: CASSQGTSGSYEQFF
DNA: TGCGCCAGCAGCCAAGGGACTAGCGGGTCCTATGAGCAGTTCTTC
D: TRBD2
V: TRBV4-1
J: TRBJ2-1
size: NA

CDR3: CASSYSGLAGVNEQFF
DNA: TGTGCCAGCAGTTACTCCGGACTAGCGGGAGTAAATGAGCAGTTCTTC
D: TRBD2
V: TRBV6-5
J: TRBJ2-1
size: NA

CDR3: CASSLAEGYGQYF
DNA: TGTGCCAGCAGTTTAGCGGAAGGTTACGGGCAGTACTTC
D: NA
V: TRBV12-3/TRBV12-4
J: TRBJ2-7
size: NA